This T cell receptor beta chain was found in a study of CD8+ T cells in alopecia areata. Study summary: Tofacitinib therapy took 6 to 18 months; 6 months off drug came after. Whole-study results and caveats: It was lesional scalp, especially alopecia totalis/universalis, that showed higher clonality than normal scalp. In blood and scalp, many expanded lesional clones persisted during tofacitinib.

Treatment of the sample: oral pan-JAK inhibitor, 5-10 mg twice daily. CDR1 and CDR2 (germline): PRHDT, FYEKMQ (reference sequence). Trimming left V 6 bases short and J 8 bases short, with 13 bases between. This CDR3 comprises 13 residues. About this clone itself: Its matching antigen is unknown.

In each case, RNA was isolated and then reverse transcribed into cDNA as the sequencing template. Clones were sequenced by immunoSEQ multiplex PCR, and TCRdb holds only the in-frame ones, with some missing. This table has around 120,000 clones, about 54% appearing once. The V call is TRBV13, the J call TRBJ1-4, with unresolved D. The receptor's source is a human donor with alopecia areata. The sample consisted of CD8+ T cells sorted from blood, taken at week 4, from a patient treated with tofacitinib. The CDR3 DNA follows: TGTGCCAGCAGGCCCGGATCGAGAGAAAAACTGTTTTTT. Encoded protein: CASRPGSREKLFF.